This is a list of T cell receptor beta chains from one sample in a study of response to subunit inactivated influenza vaccine. TCRdb used MiXCR to reprocess the RT-PCR reads, holding one entry per CDR3 protein. The sample contains hundreds of thousands of distinct CDR3 sequences, roughly 14% of which appear only once. Material: PBMCs from blood, obtained 14 days before vaccination. The receptors stem from a man aged 50 to 59 who received an inactivated influenza vaccine. Both conserved end residues are part of each CDR3. The D gene is left open where the match is weak. Only part of the rows carry a size: once, few, many, or a class if the clone is expanded.

>-|TRBV29-1|TRBJ2-1|-
TGCAGCGGCGGGGGGACAGGGACTACGGGGAGCTCCTACAATGAGCAGTTCTTC
CSGGGTGTTGSSYNEQFF
>-|TRBV6-1|TRBJ2-1|-
TGTGCCAGCAGTGATTTCCAAGGAGGCGAGCAGTTCTTC
CASSDFQGGEQFF
>-|TRBV5-1|TRBJ2-3|many
TGCGCCAGCAGCTTGGGCCTTCAAGGCACAGATACGCAGTATTTT
CASSLGLQGTDTQYF
>TRBD2|TRBV6-5|TRBJ2-2|few
TGTGCCAGCAGTTACATTAGGGTAGCGGGTAACACCGGGGAGCTGTTTTTT
CASSYIRVAGNTGELFF
>TRBD2|TRBV3-1|TRBJ2-1|few
TGTGCCAGCAGCCGGTTAGCGGGGGGGACCGCTGATGAGCAGTTCTTC
CASSRLAGGTADEQFF
>-|TRBV5-1|TRBJ2-7|-
TGCGCCAGCAGCTTTGGATCTATTACAGGTGTGTGGGCCTACGAGCAGTACTTC
CASSFGSITGVWAYEQYF
>-|TRBV6-5|TRBJ2-5|-
TGTGCCAGCAGTTACTCTCGGACGGAACAAGAGACCCAGTACTTC
CASSYSRTEQETQYF
>-|TRBV5-1|TRBJ2-1|-
TGCGCCAGCAGCTTGGGTCCCAGCAGCTCCTACAATGAGCAGTTCTTC
CASSLGPSSSYNEQFF
>TRBD1|TRBV5-1|TRBJ2-3|-
TGCGCCAGCAGTCTTGGACAGGGGACCACAGATATGCAGTATTTT
CASSLGQGTTDMQYF
>TRBD1|TRBV27|TRBJ2-3|-
TGTGCCAGCAGCGTCGACAGGGGGGCTAGCACAGATACGCAGTATTTT
CASSVDRGASTDTQYF
>-|TRBV4-3|TRBJ2-1|few
TGCGCCAGCAGCCTGTTACTAACGGCTGGGTACAATGAGCAGTTCTTC
CASSLLLTAGYNEQFF
>-|TRBV7-9|TRBJ2-1|-
TGTGCCAGCAGCTTCCCCCCCGGGACAAACAATGAGCAGTTCTTC
CASSFPPGTNNEQFF
>-|TRBV18|TRBJ2-4|-
TGTGCCAGCTCACCACAGGGAGTAGCCAAAAACATTCAGTACTTC
CASSPQGVAKNIQYF
>-|TRBV6-5|TRBJ2-1|few
TGTACCACCGGCCGGTGGGATGAGCAGTTCTTC
CTTGRWDEQFF
>TRBD2|TRBV5-1|TRBJ2-6|few
TGCGCCAGCAGTTCTCTTGCGGTTTCGTTAGCGGGACCTTTCTCTGGGGCCAACGTCCTGACTTTC
CASSSLAVSLAGPFSGANVLTF
>TRBD2|TRBV11-2|TRBJ2-1|few
TGTGCCAGCAGCGCGACGATCGGGCTAGCGGGAGCTCGTGACAATGAGCAGTTCTTC
CASSATIGLAGARDNEQFF